A single T cell receptor beta chain is shown here with its context. Its antigen target is currently unknown. Base-call qualities are not available, and no considerably larger clone is one nucleotide away. The receptor library was made with 5' RACE. The sequencing machine was an Illumina HiSeq 2500. A second PCR of about 6 to 11 cycles was performed with a sample-barcoded 5' primer and a J-beta primer mix. Each TCR beta cDNA molecule received a unique molecular identifier from a template-switch 5' adaptor carrying 12 random nucleotides. Each sample yielded at least 3 million CDR3-containing paired-end reads. First-strand cDNA synthesis was performed from all RNA using the Mint cDNA synthesis kit, with priming by a TRBC-specific oligonucleotide. Following uracil-DNA glycosylase treatment, all cDNA underwent a first 18-cycle PCR with the universal primers M1SS and BC2_uni_R. Turning to the authors' computational methods: Normalization of each sample was performed by random selection of 1 million high-quality reads, each carrying a distinct molecular identifier. Reads with shared molecular identifiers were discarded instead of being binned into consensus sequences. CDR3 identification, clonotype clustering and error correction used MiTCR with a Q25 quality threshold and the strictest error-elimination algorithm. A nonparametric unseen species model using Euler transformation provided a lower-bound estimate of total TCR beta diversity. The raw public data were reprocessed by TCRdb itself: fastp quality trimming at Q25, MiXCR clonotype calling, in-frame beta chains only. Rows merge per CDR3 protein into single entries with the most common DNA and genes. TCRdb, not the authors, supplied the V and J calls. The sample table holds some 760,000 distinct CDR3 sequences, of which roughly 25% were seen once. The leading ten clones occupy roughly 3.5% of the sample.

Systemically healthy Caucasian individuals from Russia, roughly 40 in total and aged roughly 6 to 100 years, were included as donors. About 10 milliliters of peripheral blood were drawn from each donor into EDTA-treated Vacutainer tubes. Ficoll-Paque density-gradient centrifugation was used to isolate PBMCs, with at least 7 million per sample. Total RNA, at least 6 micrograms per sample, was extracted from PBMCs with Trizol reagent. For every donor, flow cytometry on a PBMC aliquot measured the percentage of naive CD45RAhigh/CD27high T cells. These data are taken from a study of blood T cells in healthy people across ages (dated by TCRdb to between 2015 and 2017). With respect to the entire study: In model experiments, template switching captured about one uniquely barcoded TCR beta cDNA molecule for every two T cells. Using deep sequencing normalized with unique cDNA molecular identifiers, the study measured how TCR beta repertoire diversity changes with age. Donors were grouped into four age groups: young (average roughly 17 years), middle-aged (around 39), aged (about 59) and long-lived (about 82). Using the same blood draw, the study looked at two additional independent replicas of 1 million unique cDNA reads for two donors, one aged 18 to 29 and the other aged 80 or older.

Results and caveats for the whole study, not just this receptor: Observed TCR beta diversity correlated strongly with the percentage of naive T cells measured by flow cytometry. Because the CMV infection status of the donors was unknown, age-related changes in expanded clonotypes may potentially have been confounded. Estimates of total diversity from one million sequenced T cells were regarded as lower bounds and underestimates. Compared with the aged group, the long-lived group had more naive CD4+ T cells, fewer expanded clones and increased TCR diversity, a pattern suggesting age selection. Conclusive comparison of naive and antigen-experienced compartments was prevented by the profiling of bulk unsorted PBMCs. As age increased, observed TCR beta diversity per million T cells dropped in a roughly linear way, and a significant reduction was already evident by age approximately 40.

The sample was also linked to a second study, of T cells of mothers and their children. As the second publication notes: Nine systemically healthy Caucasian individuals, comprising three mothers and their six children, were included as donors. cDNA synthesis consumed the entire amount of extracted RNA, loaded at around 1.5 ug RNA in each 15 ul reaction. In the second PCR, the M1S primer introduced both the sample barcodes and 2-4 random nucleotides. More than 8.5 million TCR beta CDR3 reads were obtained from each mother, and millions of reads were obtained from each child. TCR recombination output is similarly shaped by thymic selection in related and unrelated pairs, with a minor effect exerted by inherited differences. Normalized repertoire overlap in related mother-child pairs was always slightly higher than in unrelated mother-child pairs, but the difference was never significant. No persistent microchimeric T cell clones were found, with a detection sensitivity of approximately 95 clones per million clonotypes. In the study, deep NGS was used to compare the TCR beta repertoires of mothers and children, and features distinguishing related mother-child pairs from unrelated individuals were sought. The mean age was roughly 36 +/- 4 years for the mothers and approximately 11 +/- 4 years for the children. After adapters were ligated using NEBNext reagents, the libraries underwent 100+100 nt paired-end sequencing on an Illumina HiSeq 2000. To avoid cross-contamination, the mother libraries and the child libraries were prepared a month apart and sequenced in separate runs. Between about 500,000 and 2,100,000 distinct TCR beta clonotypes were identified per donor. Naive TCR beta clonotypes were estimated from low-frequency clonotypes matched to each donor's FACS-determined naive share, without sorting.

The sequence was obtained from a boy aged 5-17 years in good health. Sample: blood.

The CDR3 reads as follows: CASSLTGLAGRSYEQYF. In nucleotide form, the sequence is TGTGCCAGCAGCTTAACCGGACTAGCGGGACGCTCCTACGAGCAGTACTTC. The chain couples TRBV11-2 to TRBJ2-7, and 12 junctional nucleotides match TRBD2. The germline V gene provides CDR1 SGHAT and CDR2 FQNNGV. Here V drops 2 bases and J drops 0 bases, and the junction holds 5 bases not matched to any gene. Reading from cysteine to phenylalanine, the CDR3 counts 17 amino acids. Only the CDR3 DNA stays, 51 bases, in frame from base 1.